Presented here are 15 T cell receptor beta chains from one specimen sequenced in a study of CD8+CD57+ T cells in acquired aplastic anemia. These receptors have no known antigen. All patients picked for sequencing had shown, by flow cytometry, an expansion of CD8+CD57+ cells. Notes on the study in general: Reduced diversity was recorded for CD8+CD57+ cells relative to total CD4+ and CD8+ pools in patients.

TCR beta VDJ and CDR3 were profiled, and genomic DNA was the template. MiXCR was run by TCRdb on the reads, yielding one entry per CDR3 protein. The table lists about 20,000 distinct CDR3 sequences, almost 40% of them singletons, with 70% to 90% in the top ten. The source material was CD8+CD57+ T cells sorted from PBMCs. Stated subset: bead-enriched CD8+CD57+ effector memory T cells from SAA patients. The receptor source for this set is a human donor with aplastic anemia.

The sample holds many counts of this clonotype. Here the CDR3 DNA reads TGCGCCAGCAGTGATTCGGGAACCAATGAGCAGTTCTTC. Its protein is CASSDSGTNEQFF. The chain links TRBV10-1 to TRBJ2-1; possible D gene TRBD2, 5 bases. This CDR3 region has 13 residues. Germline assignment: CDR1 WNHNN and CDR2 SYGVQD (reference sequence). V dropped 3 bases and J dropped 6 bases, with 9 bases sitting between them.

J is TRBJ2-5 and V is TRBV7-9; TRBD1 is a possible D gene (6 bases). The V end was cut by 6 bases, the J end by 11 bases, with 10 bases between. The CDR3 consists of 10 residues. Germline CDR1 reads SEHNR; CDR2 reads FQNEAQ (reference sequence). The CDR3 spells CASSWGLQYF. The CDR3 DNA reads TGTGCCAGCAGTTGGGGGCTACAGTACTTC.

The chain links TRBV10-3 to TRBJ2-3; 14 bases are a match to TRBD2. The germline gives CDR1 ENHRY, CDR2 SYGVKD. With V trimmed by 6 bases and J by 2 bases, 16 bases remained unmatched. The CDR3 is 20 residues long. The CDR3, as DNA: TGTGCCATCAGGACCGGGACTAGCGGGAGAAGGGGTCGGGACACAGATACGCAGTATTTT. Its translation is CAIRTGTSGRRGRDTDTQYF.

This sequence joins TRBV7-9 and TRBJ2-7; 8 positions agree with TRBD1. The CDR3 spans 12 residues. Germline V gene data show CDR1 as SEHNR and CDR2 as FQNEAQ (reference sequence). In DNA, the CDR3 is TGTGCCAGCAGCTTAGGGGTGGACAGGGTAAGCGTC. It specifies CASSLGVDRVSV.

Note on this clonotype: At one boundary the junction diverges from the germline segment, which might be a read error. The chain carries TRBV19 and TRBJ1-5; D is undetermined. Germline V gives CDR1 LNHDA, CDR2 SQIVND (reference sequence). The CDR3 runs to 14 residues. The CDR3 loop is CANSIGSSKQPQHF. CDR3 coding DNA: TGTGCCAATAGTATTGGGTCATCCAAGCAGCCCCAGCATTTT.

The genes are TRBV7-2 and TRBJ2-2; TRBD2 is a possible D gene (7 bases). The CDR3 runs 14 residues. V dropped 4 bases and J dropped 4 bases, with 10 bases sitting between them. Germline V gene lookup returns CDR1 SGHTA and CDR2 FQGNSA. The CDR3 nucleotides are TGTGCCAGCAGCTGGCGGGGGCCCACCGGGGAGCTGTTTTTT. Amino acids: CASSWRGPTGELFF.

Worth noting for this clonotype: In this CDR3 the conserved last residue, phenylalanine or tryptophan, is missing, so a read error is likely. V usage is TRBV10-2 and J usage is TRBJ1-1; D gene uncertain. The ends were cut back, 1 base at V and 4 bases at J, with 7 bases in the middle. The germline gives CDR1 WSHSY, CDR2 SAAADI. CDR3 length: 13 residues. The CDR3 here is CASSEFMGTEAFS. Here the CDR3 DNA reads TGCGCCAGCAGTGAGTTCATGGGCACTGAAGCTTTCTCT.

The table lists this clonotype with a few counts. It is likely a read error, because the conserved phenylalanine at the end of the CDR3 is missing. The gene calls are TRBV20-1 and TRBJ1-6; no reliable D call. Trimming removed 2 bases at V and 7 bases at J, with 9 bases between. The CDR3 sequence is 13 residues long. Germline-derived CDR1 and CDR2 are DFQATT and SNEGSKA (reference sequence). This chain's CDR3 is CSARSQDNSPLHS. As DNA, the CDR3 is TGCAGTGCTAGATCGCAGGACAATTCACCCCTCCACTCT.

This clonotype was counted a few times. The chain joins TRBV6-2 or TRBV6-3 to TRBJ2-7; D perhaps matches TRBD2 (6 bases). Germline V gene lookup returns CDR1 MNHEY and CDR2 SVGEGT. The CDR3 is 15 amino acids. V was shortened by 8 bases and J by 0 bases, with 17 bases between the two germline ends. In DNA form, the CDR3 reads TGTGCCAGCCGAACTAATAGCGGTAGCTCCTACGAGCAGTACTTC. It yields the protein CASRTNSGSSYEQYF.

The chain combines TRBV29-1 with TRBJ1-1; 7 bases fit TRBD1. Germline assignment: CDR1 SQVTM and CDR2 ANQGSEA. The CDR3 length is 13 residues. Unmatched junction bases numbered 6, after V lost 4 bases and J lost 4 bases. Here the CDR3 DNA reads TGCAGCGTTGGACAGGGCGGTGGCACTGAAGCTTTCTTT. Residues: CSVGQGGGTEAFF.

At least ten counts were recorded for this clonotype. This sequence joins TRBV20-1 and TRBJ1-5; 8 nucleotides line up with TRBD1. Germline V gene lookup returns CDR1 DFQATT and CDR2 SNEGSKA (reference sequence). V lost 5 bases, J lost 5 bases, and 2 bases stayed unmatched. The CDR3 has 12 residues. CDR3 loop: CSASTGDQPQHF. DNA for the CDR3: TGCAGTGCTTCGACAGGGGATCAGCCCCAGCATTTT.

This clonotype came up a few times. This chain links TRBV20-1 with TRBJ2-5; D is tentatively TRBD1 or TRBD2 (5 bases each). This CDR3 comprises 16 residues. V lost 1 base, J lost 4 bases, and 19 bases lay in between. CDR1 and CDR2 (germline): DFQATT, SNEGSKA (reference sequence). CDR3: CSARGDWRWGRETQYF. As DNA, the CDR3 is TGCAGTGCTAGAGGGGATTGGCGGTGGGGGAGAGAGACCCAGTACTTC.

This clonotype showed up just a few times. The chain has TRBV2 and TRBJ1-4, with D hard to call. The CDR3 has 15 residues. Deletions cut 2 bases from V and 7 bases from J, with 14 bases between. Germline V gene data show CDR1 as SNHLY and CDR2 as FYNNEI. This CDR3 reads CASSEYLQKFEKLFF. CDR3 nucleotide sequence: TGTGCCAGCAGTGAATACCTCCAGAAATTTGAAAAACTGTTTTTT.

The table lists this clonotype with many counts. The J gene is TRBJ2-3, the V gene TRBV2; 10 positions match TRBD1. The CDR3 totals 15 residues. J was trimmed by 6 bases and V by 6 bases; bases with no gene match: 9. Germline V gives CDR1 SNHLY, CDR2 FYNNEI. The CDR3 spells CASRTGTGVPDTQYF. The DNA of the CDR3 is TGTGCCAGCAGAACCGGGACAGGGGTTCCCGATACGCAGTATTTT.

The chain links TRBV19 to TRBJ1-6; 7 nucleotides line up with TRBD1. The CDR3 has 16 residues. Trimming removed 7 bases from V and 0 bases from J; junction bases left unmatched: 6. CDR1 and CDR2 from the germline V gene are LNHDA and SQIVND (reference sequence). CDR3 DNA: TGTGCCAGTAAAAGACAGGGAAGCTCCTATAATTCACCCCTCCACTTT. Its translation is CASKRQGSSYNSPLHF.